This T cell receptor (beta chain) originates from a study of blood T cell repertoires in COVID-19. TCRdb's table, derived via immunoSEQ multiplex PCR, lists solely in-frame clones and lacks some. The sample lists about 45,000 clones, nearly 90% occurring once. The germline V gene encodes CDR1 GTSNPN and CDR2 SVGIG (reference sequence). CDR3 size: 15 residues. Trimming shortened V by 8 bases and J by 1 base, and 20 bases separated the two germline ends. The gene calls are TRBV30 and TRBJ1-1; possible D gene TRBD1, 5 bases. The sample comprised peripheral blood. The origin of this receptor is a human donor in a cohort sampled during active COVID-19. This chain's CDR3 is CAHTVVGRRNTEAFF. The CDR3 DNA follows: TGTGCCCACACCGTCGTGGGGCGTAGGAACACTGAAGCTTTCTTT. Complete variable domain (other parts from reference TRBV30 and TRBJ1-1): SQTIHQWPATLVQPVGSPLSLECTVEGTSNPNLYWYRQAAGRGLQLLFYSVGIGQISSEVPQNLSASRPQDRQFILSSKKLLLSDSGFYLCAHTVVGRRNTEAFFGQGTRLTVV.